The next 17 T cell receptor beta chains were all read from a single sample in a study of CD8+CD57+ T cells in acquired aplastic anemia. TCR beta VDJ and CDR3 profiles were obtained from a genomic DNA template. TCRdb used MiXCR to reprocess the reads, holding one entry per CDR3 protein. This sample has a few hundred thousand distinct CDR3 sequences; around 63% occur once, and the top ten carry less than 30%. The sequencing input was sorted CD4+, CD8+, or CD8+CD57+ T cells (not recorded which) from PBMCs. The receptors shown here come from a human donor in good health.

The sample holds a few counts of this clonotype. This sequence joins TRBV4-1 and TRBJ1-2; unclear D gene. This CDR3 region has 14 residues. The V end lost 2 bases, the J end lost 1 base, and 8 bases lay between the germline ends. Germline CDR1 is MGHRA and CDR2 is YSYEKL. The CDR3 loop is CASSQSIYNYGYTF. CDR3 coding DNA: TGCGCCAGCAGCCAAAGTATCTATAACTATGGCTACACCTTC.

The gene calls are TRBV2 and TRBJ1-2; no definite D call. The V end lost 5 bases, the J end lost 6 bases, and 7 bases lay between the germline ends. The CDR3 has 11 residues. Per germline, CDR1 SNHLY and CDR2 FYNNEI. CDR3 sequence: CASSIKDGYTF. The CDR3 DNA is TGTGCCAGCAGTATTAAGGATGGCTACACCTTC.

This clonotype was recorded at least ten times. The chain combines TRBV7-9 with TRBJ2-7; D gene unclear. The germline V and J ends were trimmed by 0 bases and 6 bases, with 9 bases remaining between them. Germline CDR1 reads SEHNR; CDR2 reads FQNEAQ (reference sequence). This CDR3 region has 13 residues. CDR3 DNA: TGTGCCAGCAGCTTAGCGCGCTACACCGAGCAGTACTTC. This gives the protein CASSLARYTEQYF.

CDR3 residues: CSAREVQGLGSPLHF. The CDR3 DNA reads as TGCAGTGCTAGAGAGGTCCAGGGCTTAGGGTCACCCCTCCACTTT. The chain carries TRBV20-1 and TRBJ1-6; weak D call: TRBD1 (5 bases). V lost 0 bases, J lost 10 bases, and 16 bases lay in between. Germline loops: CDR1 DFQATT, CDR2 SNEGSKA (reference sequence). The CDR3 is 15 amino acids.

The genes are TRBV7-8 and TRBJ1-3; TRBD1 might be the D (5 bases). V lost 5 bases and J lost 0, with 8 bases in between. This CDR3 has 14 residues. Germline V gene data show CDR1 as SGHVS and CDR2 as FQNEAQ. CDR3 region: CASSQGVSGNTIYF. In DNA, the CDR3 is TGTGCCAGCAGCCAAGGGGTCTCTGGAAACACCATATATTTT.

The V and J genes are TRBV7-7 and TRBJ2-6, with 8 bases identical to TRBD2. CDR3 length: 13 residues. CDR1 SSHAT and CDR2 FNYEAQ come from the germline V gene (reference sequence). The CDR3 spells CASGDSGANVLTF. The CDR3 DNA sequence: TGTGCTAGCGGGGACTCTGGGGCCAACGTCCTGACTTTC.

Here the CDR3 DNA reads TGTGCCAGCAGCCCAACCGACAGGGCGGAGACCCAGTACTTC. Amino acids: CASSPTDRAETQYF. V is TRBV4-2 and J is TRBJ2-3; TRBD1 matches at 7 bases. The J call is in doubt because the DNA end fits TRBJ2-5 better. This CDR3 comprises 14 residues. Looked up from germline, CDR1 is LGHNA and CDR2 is YNFKEQ.

This clonotype was counted at least ten times. V usage is TRBV20-1 and J usage is TRBJ2-2; unclear D gene. V was cut by 4 bases and J by 3 bases, with 6 bases left in between. The CDR3 consists of 12 residues. Germline CDR1 DFQATT, CDR2 SNEGSKA (reference sequence). The CDR3 spells CSATRDTGELFF. As DNA, the CDR3 is TGCAGTGCTACCCGAGACACCGGGGAGCTGTTTTTT.

This chain connects TRBV5-4 to TRBJ2-7; TRBD2 might be the D (5 bases). The J call may be wrong; the DNA end is better matched by TRBJ2-5. Germline V lookup: CDR1 SGHNT, CDR2 YYREEE (reference sequence). The CDR3 is made up of 13 amino acids. CDR3 region: CASSLKRQETQYF. The CDR3 DNA reads as TGTGCCAGCAGCTTGAAGCGGCAAGAGACCCAGTACTTC.

In this sample, this clonotype turned up a few times. The chain uses TRBV5-4 and TRBJ2-7; D is unclear. The ends were cut back, 4 bases at V and 0 bases at J, with 5 bases in the middle. The CDR3 is 12 amino acids. Germline CDR1 and CDR2: SGHNT and YYREEE (reference sequence). CDR3 sequence (DNA): TGTGCCAGCAGCACGAGCTCCTACGAGCAGTACTTC. It specifies CASSTSSYEQYF. The whole variable domain, remainder taken from reference TRBV5-4 and TRBJ2-7, is ETGVTQSPTHLIKTRGQQVTLRCSSQSGHNTVSWYQQALGQGPQFIFQYYREEENGRGNFPPRFSGLQFPNYSSELNVNALELDDSALYLCASSTSSYEQYFGPGTRLTVT.

This clonotype was observed many times. The CDR3 protein is CASSRGGTEAFF. In nucleotides, the CDR3 is TGTGCCAGCAGTCGAGGGGGCACTGAAGCTTTCTTT. The chain has TRBV6-2 or TRBV6-3 and TRBJ1-1, with D maybe TRBD1 (6 bases). Germline CDR1 MNHEY, CDR2 SVGEGT. CDR3 length: 12 amino acids. V was clipped by 5 bases and J by 4 bases, with 8 bases between them.

Ten or more counts support this clonotype. V usage is TRBV19 and J usage is TRBJ1-1; the D gene is possibly TRBD1 (5 bases). Germline lookup yields CDR1 LNHDA and CDR2 SQIVND (reference sequence). This CDR3 comprises 14 residues. Trimming pared 6 bases from V and 2 bases from J, leaving 13 bases between. For the CDR3, the DNA is TGTGCCAGTAGGCCTCTGGGGGGAAACACTGAAGCTTTCTTT. It is translated as CASRPLGGNTEAFF.

V gene TRBV15 combines with J gene TRBJ2-1, with D hard to call. Germline V gene sequence: CDR1 LNHNV, CDR2 YYDKDF (reference sequence). Trimming pared 0 bases from V and 3 bases from J, leaving 9 bases between. This CDR3 spans 15 amino acids. CDR3: CATSRDRASYNEQFF. The CDR3 DNA is TGTGCCACCAGCAGAGATAGGGCGAGCTACAATGAGCAGTTCTTC.

This clonotype was counted ten times or more. The chain links TRBV19 to TRBJ1-1; 7 positions match TRBD1. With V trimmed by 3 bases and J by 0 bases, 7 bases remained unmatched. The CDR3 runs to 16 residues. Germline-derived CDR1 and CDR2 are LNHDA and SQIVND (reference sequence). CDR3 DNA: TGTGCCAGTAGTATCAGGACCGGGACAGTGAACACTGAAGCTTTCTTT. The encoded protein is CASSIRTGTVNTEAFF.

The gene calls are TRBV20-1 and TRBJ2-5, with D unclear. Germline loops: CDR1 DFQATT, CDR2 SNEGSKA (reference sequence). Trimming stripped 3 bases from V and 1 base from J, with 9 bases between. CDR3 length: 13 residues. The CDR3 nucleotides read TGCAGTGCTAGCGGTTTGATCCAAGAGACCCAGTACTTC. Amino acid sequence: CSASGLIQETQYF.

Ten or more counts support this clonotype. The chain recombines TRBV6-6 with TRBJ1-2; tentatively, D is TRBD1 (5 bases). The CDR3 covers 12 residues. Germline CDR1 MNHNY, CDR2 SVGAGI (reference sequence). The V end was cut by 8 bases, the J end by 2 bases, with 9 bases between. The CDR3 coding sequence is TGTGCCAGCGGGGGACCGAACTATGGCTACACCTTC. As protein: CASGGPNYGYTF.

This clonotype was recorded many times. The CDR3 region is CASSYGVGTLNEQFF. The CDR3, as DNA: TGTGCCAGCAGTTACGGCGTGGGGACACTCAATGAGCAGTTCTTC. The chain is built from TRBV6-5 and TRBJ2-1; the D gene is possibly TRBD1 (6 bases). The germline V and J ends were trimmed by 2 bases and 6 bases, with 14 bases remaining between them. The CDR3 contains 15 residues. Germline CDR1 and CDR2: MNHEY and SVGAGI.